This passage covers 15 T cell receptor beta chains from one sample sequenced in a study of PD-L1 blockade in urothelial cancer. TCRdb keeps only in-frame clones here, not all; method: immunoSEQ multiplex PCR. This repertoire shows some 54,000 clones, 84% found once; its top ten account for 5% to 7.5%. Sequencing used PBMCs, obtained around atezolizumab (anti-PD-L1) treatment. These receptors were obtained from a man aged 40-55 years with urothelial cancer.

V and J are TRBV29-1 and TRBJ2-7, with 9 bases identical to TRBD1. CDR3 length: 13 amino acids. The J segment lost 3 bases and the V segment lost 7 bases, leaving 7 bases of the junction unmatched. Looked up from germline, CDR1 is SQVTM and CDR2 is ANQGSEA. The CDR3 nucleotides are TGCAGCGCCAGACAGGGGGGTCTCTACGAGCAGTACTTC. It codes for CSARQGGLYEQYF.

The V gene is TRBV27, the J gene TRBJ2-5; no reliable D call. Germline V gene data show CDR1 as MNHEY and CDR2 as SMNVEV (reference sequence). Trimming took off 5 bases at V and 4 bases at J, with 8 bases between the two ends. The CDR3 is made up of 12 amino acids. CDR3 sequence reads: CASSTPGETQYF. Here the CDR3 DNA reads TGTGCCAGCAGTACGCCGGGAGAGACCCAGTACTTC.

This chain joins TRBV5-6 and TRBJ2-7, with a tentative D call TRBD2 (6 bases). Germline lookup yields CDR1 SGHDT and CDR2 YYEEEE. The CDR3 has 14 residues. The V gene lost 4 bases and the J gene lost 6 bases, with 17 bases spanning the gap. The CDR3 loop reads CASSPAGGAGEQYF. CDR3 coding DNA: TGTGCCAGCAGCCCTGCGGGCGGGGCTGGCGAGCAGTACTTC.

In its sample, this clone was seen once. The V and J genes are TRBV27 and TRBJ2-3; 7 nucleotides line up with TRBD2. The CDR3 is 20 residues long. The germline CDR1 and CDR2 sequences are MNHEY and SMNVEV (reference sequence). Trimming took 2 bases from V and 2 from J; bases not matched to a gene: 19. DNA of the CDR3: TGTGCCAGCAGTTTAAAGGTGGTGGGAGGGCCCGTTACGCACACAGATACGCAGTATTTT. It specifies CASSLKVVGGPVTHTDTQYF.

The chain employs TRBV27 and TRBJ2-3; 9 bases fit TRBD1. The trim removed 2 bases at V and 5 bases at J, leaving 5 bases unmatched. Germline V lookup: CDR1 MNHEY, CDR2 SMNVEV (reference sequence). The CDR3 is 15 amino acids. As DNA, the CDR3 is TGTGCCAGCAGTTTAACAACAGGGGGCTTAGATACGCAGTATTTT. The encoded protein is CASSLTTGGLDTQYF.

The CDR3 spells CASSFTSGGTQYF. The CDR3 region has the DNA TGTGCCAGCAGCTTTACTAGCGGGGGGACCCAGTACTTC. The genes are TRBV7-9 and TRBJ2-5, with 11 bases identical to TRBD2. V trimming: 3 bases; J trimming: 7 bases; junction bases outside the gene matches: 1. The CDR3 runs 13 residues. Looked up from germline, CDR1 is SEHNR and CDR2 is FQNEAQ (reference sequence).

Remarks on this clone: An end of the junction differs from the germline gene, which may be a read error. The V gene is TRBV7-8, the J gene TRBJ2-2; TRBD2 agrees at 7 bases. CDR1 is SGHVS and CDR2 is FQNEAQ in the germline V gene. The CDR3 has 19 amino acids. The CDR3 DNA reads TGTGTCAGCAGCTTAATCTTAGGCAGCGGGATTGAAGGCACCGGGGAGCTGTTTTTT. Encoded protein: CVSSLILGSGIEGTGELFF.

With regard to this clone: At one of its ends the junction is not consistent with the germline gene, which may arise from a read error. The chain has TRBV7-7 and TRBJ2-5; 11 bases map to TRBD2. CDR3 length: 17 residues. From germline, CDR1 is SSHAT and CDR2 FNYEAQ (reference sequence). The CDR3 coding sequence is TGTGCTAGCAGCTTAAGGGCTAGCGGGAGGCCGGGAGAGACCCAGTACTTC. This gives the protein CASSLRASGRPGETQYF.

J is TRBJ2-7 and V is TRBV5-4; D perhaps matches TRBD2 (5 bases). The V end was cut by 4 bases, the J end by 6 bases, with 26 bases between. CDR3 length: 17 residues. CDR1 is SGHNT, CDR2 YYREEE, per germline (reference sequence). DNA for the CDR3: TGTGCCAGCAGCCCCGGAACCCATGCGGGTACTAGTGGCGAGCAGTACTTC. Translation: CASSPGTHAGTSGEQYF.

V gene TRBV7-2 combines with J gene TRBJ2-1; 10 bases are shared with TRBD1. CDR1 and CDR2 (germline): SGHTA, FQGNSA. With V trimmed by 3 bases and J by 3 bases, 2 bases remained unmatched. This CDR3 is 15 amino acids long. As DNA, the CDR3 is TGTGCCAGCAGCTTCGACAGGGGGCTCTACAATGAGCAGTTCTTC. Its translation is CASSFDRGLYNEQFF.

The chain couples TRBV7-6 to TRBJ2-2; 12 positions match TRBD2. V was pared by 3 bases and J by 0 bases, with 14 bases of the junction left unmatched. The CDR3 is made up of 21 amino acids. The germline V gene encodes CDR1 SGHVS and CDR2 FNYEAQ. This chain's CDR3 is CASSFSQRDPSGRANTGELFF. In nucleotides, the CDR3 is TGTGCCAGCAGCTTCTCCCAACGCGATCCTAGCGGGAGGGCGAACACCGGGGAGCTGTTTTTT.

The V gene is TRBV4-1, the J gene TRBJ2-2; the match to TRBD2 covers 7 bases. V lost 2 bases, J lost 3 bases, and 12 bases stayed unmatched. This CDR3 is 18 amino acids long. The V gene's germline CDR1 is MGHRA and CDR2 YSYEKL. DNA of the CDR3: TGCGCCAGCAGCCAAACCCCGGCGGGAGCCGGGCACACCGGGGAGCTGTTTTTT. Translating gives CASSQTPAGAGHTGELFF.

V and J are TRBV6-1 and TRBJ1-5, with 7 bases lining up with TRBD1. The germline gives CDR1 MNHNS, CDR2 SASEGT. This CDR3 region has 16 residues. After removal of 4 bases from V and 5 bases from J, the junction contained 11 bases not matched to a gene. The CDR3 loop reads CASSVARDRVYQPQHF. In nucleotides, the CDR3 is TGTGCCAGCAGTGTTGCCCGGGACAGAGTATATCAGCCCCAGCATTTT.

The chain carries TRBV28 and TRBJ2-1, with TRBD2 matching 8 bases. Germline CDR1 is MDHEN and CDR2 is SYDVKM. This CDR3 has 15 amino acids. V shed 2 bases, J shed 0 bases, and the junction held 0 bases outside the gene matches. The CDR3 nucleotides are TGTGCCAGCAGTTTAGCGGGAGGCTCCTACAATGAGCAGTTCTTC. Translation: CASSLAGGSYNEQFF.

The chain recombines TRBV30 with TRBJ2-5, with 9 bases fitting TRBD2. Trimming cost V 1 base and J 5 bases; bases outside gene matches: 8. The germline CDR1 and CDR2 sequences are GTSNPN and SVGIG (reference sequence). This CDR3 region has 15 residues. CDR3 coding DNA: TGTGCCTGGAGTGCCAGCCTTGGACTAGCGGAGACCCAGTACTTC. Its protein product is CAWSASLGLAETQYF.